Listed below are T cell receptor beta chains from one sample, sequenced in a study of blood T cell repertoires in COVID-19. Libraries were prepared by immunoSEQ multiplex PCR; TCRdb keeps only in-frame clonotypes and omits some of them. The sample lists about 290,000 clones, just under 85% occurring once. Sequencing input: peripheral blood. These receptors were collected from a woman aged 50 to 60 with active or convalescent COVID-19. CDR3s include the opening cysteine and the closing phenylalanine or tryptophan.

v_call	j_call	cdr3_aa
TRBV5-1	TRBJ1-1	CASSDGTGNTEAFF
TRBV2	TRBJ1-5	CASSGVVTANNQPQHF
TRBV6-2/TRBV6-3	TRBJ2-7	CASSRKGTSGYEQYF
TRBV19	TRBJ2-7	CASSTGLAGDEQYF
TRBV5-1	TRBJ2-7	CASSPAGGQYF
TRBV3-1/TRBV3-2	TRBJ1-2	CASSQESRGTGDYGYTF
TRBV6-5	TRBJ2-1	CASSRGGPANEQFF
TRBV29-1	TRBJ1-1	CSVRAGGEVEAFF
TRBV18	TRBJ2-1	CASSPPRTGTYNEQFF
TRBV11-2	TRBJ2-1	CASSSRTATYNEQFF
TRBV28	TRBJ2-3	CASRRGDTQYF
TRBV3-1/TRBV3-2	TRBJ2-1	CASSRDSFSPGEQFF
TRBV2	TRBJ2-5	CASSDRGETQYF
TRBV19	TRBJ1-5	CASSPGRAQHF
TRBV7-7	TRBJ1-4	CASSPTPNEKLFF
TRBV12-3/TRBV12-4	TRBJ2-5	CASSLAREETQYF
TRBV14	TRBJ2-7	CASSQEWASGTGGEQYF
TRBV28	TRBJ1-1	CASSPRTGWSWRTEAFF
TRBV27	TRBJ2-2	CASHRQGGTGELFF
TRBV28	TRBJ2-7	CASTPTRRLEEQYF
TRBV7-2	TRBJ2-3	CASSPLRQGITDTQYF
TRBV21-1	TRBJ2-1	CASSKNPGGVYNEQFF
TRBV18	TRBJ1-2	CASSPQRAAFDGYTF
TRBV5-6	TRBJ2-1	CASSLRQGGWNEQFF
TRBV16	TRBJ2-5	CASSQTLDRPETQYF
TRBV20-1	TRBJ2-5	CSASGGLAGVGEETQYF
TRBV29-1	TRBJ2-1	CSVRGPYNEQFF
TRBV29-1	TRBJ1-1	CSAQQGLNTEAFF
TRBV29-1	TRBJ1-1	CSGEGGTEAFF
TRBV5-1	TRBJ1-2	CASSPSGTGRLNYGYTF
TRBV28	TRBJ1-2	CASRDAREDGYTF
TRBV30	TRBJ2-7	CAWESGLAGVVRYEQYF
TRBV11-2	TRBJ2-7	CASSRSGQGTSYEQYF
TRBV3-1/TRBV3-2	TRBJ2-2	CASSYRTSGRPGELFF
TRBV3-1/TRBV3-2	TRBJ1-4	CASSHGQVLNEKLFF
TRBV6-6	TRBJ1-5	CASRWGDQPQHF
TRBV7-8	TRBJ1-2	CASSLERTETYGYTF
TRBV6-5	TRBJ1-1	CASSYSGRGTEAFF
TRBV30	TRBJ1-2	CAWGGRGTGYGYTF
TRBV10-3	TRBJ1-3	CAIRDGSFSGNTIYF
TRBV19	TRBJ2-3	CASSPGLADTDTQYF
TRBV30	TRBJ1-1	CAWTGQGRENEAFF
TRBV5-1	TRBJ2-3	CASSLVTSGSTDTQYF
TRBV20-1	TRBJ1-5	CSASPGQGWYQPQHF
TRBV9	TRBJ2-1	CASSVAGLAGNEQFF
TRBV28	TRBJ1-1	CASSLWKEGTEAFF
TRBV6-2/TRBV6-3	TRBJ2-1	CASSLWSGTSGGNEQFF
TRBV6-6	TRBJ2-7	CASSYTSGEQYF
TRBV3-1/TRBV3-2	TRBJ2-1	CASSQDRIAGYNEQFF
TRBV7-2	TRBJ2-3	CASSPKSGPPQDTQYF
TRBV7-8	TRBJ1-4	CASSGDRGLSTNEKLFF
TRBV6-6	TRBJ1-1	CASSLTGLLNTEAFF
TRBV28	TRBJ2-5	CASSSPRGIRQETQYF